This T cell receptor (beta chain) was documented in a study of blood T cell repertoires in COVID-19. Study-level information: The United States, Italy and Spain supplied acute and convalescent COVID-19 samples. T cells, B-cell-depleted T cells, or PBMCs provided the cDNA or gDNA that served as material.

CDR1 SGDLS and CDR2 YYNGEE come from the germline V gene. The CDR3 runs 17 residues. V was cut by 0 bases and J by 4 bases, with 19 bases left in between. In the source study's methods: Estimation of nucleated cell counts relied on the amplification of reference gene primers. TCRdb keeps only in-frame clones here, not all; method: immunoSEQ multiplex PCR. That table is the source of V, J and clone size, and D and trimming were worked out from the DNA. This table has roughly 90,000 clones, approximately 83% appearing once. The V and J genes are TRBV9 and TRBJ1-1; possible D gene TRBD1, 6 bases. The sequenced sample was peripheral blood. The sequence was obtained from a woman in her 70s with acute or convalescent COVID-19. The CDR3 reads CASSVAGTPLGITEAFF. In DNA, the CDR3 is TGTGCCAGCAGCGTAGCTGGGACACCCCTAGGAATCACTGAAGCTTTCTTT.